These 6 T cell receptor beta chains share one sample of origin, sequenced in a study of blood T cell repertoires in COVID-19. Sequencing used immunoSEQ multiplex PCR; TCRdb keeps in-frame clones, though not all of them. The repertoire has 250,000 to 300,000 clones, 65% to 90% of them found once; the top ten carry about 2.1%. The sequencing sample was made of peripheral blood. The receptor source for this set is a young man with active or convalescent COVID-19.

This clone came up once. Other DNA sequences in the sample encode the same CDR3. V is TRBV30 and J is TRBJ1-2; possible D gene TRBD1, 5 bases. Germline V gene sequence: CDR1 GTSNPN, CDR2 SVGIG (reference sequence). Trimming removed 0 bases from V and 8 bases from J, with 7 bases in between. The CDR3 loop spans 11 amino acids. DNA for the CDR3: TGTGCCTGGAGTGTTGGGGGGGGCTACACCTTC. It yields the protein CAWSVGGGYTF.

The chain couples TRBV24-1 to TRBJ2-2; perhaps TRBD1 as D (6 bases). Germline CDR1 and CDR2: KGHDR and SFDVKD. The germline V and J ends were trimmed by 2 bases and 6 bases, with 12 bases remaining between them. The CDR3 has 15 amino acids. The CDR3 protein is CATSDSHRDAGELFF. In DNA, the CDR3 is TGTGCCACCAGTGATTCCCACAGGGACGCCGGGGAGCTGTTTTTT.

The chain joins TRBV29-1 to TRBJ2-7; TRBD1 aligns across 12 bases. V lost 1 base to trimming and J lost 5 bases; unmatched junction nucleotides: 3. The germline V gene encodes CDR1 SQVTM and CDR2 ANQGSEA. The CDR3 contains 14 residues. CDR3 bases: TGCAGCGTTGAAGTAGGGACAGGGGGCGACGAGCAGTACTTC. Its translation: CSVEVGTGGDEQYF.

This chain uses TRBV10-2 with TRBJ1-2, with 9 nucleotides matching TRBD1. There are 15 residues in the CDR3. Germline V CDR1 and CDR2: WSHSY, SAAADI. After removal of 6 bases from V and 8 bases from J, the junction contained 13 bases not matched to a gene. CDR3 sequence: CASSESPGQGVGYTF. As DNA, the CDR3 is TGCGCCAGCAGCGAGAGCCCGGGACAGGGCGTAGGCTACACCTTC.

This rearrangement joins TRBV7-9 to TRBJ1-1; D unclear. From germline, CDR1 is SEHNR and CDR2 FQNEAQ (reference sequence). V was cut by 2 bases and J by 4 bases, with 17 bases left in between. The CDR3 extends over 16 amino acids. The CDR3 loop is CASSLKPAVYGTEAFF. CDR3 in DNA: TGTGCCAGCAGCTTAAAACCCGCTGTCTACGGCACTGAAGCTTTCTTT.

This chain uses TRBV3-1 (or the pseudogene TRBV3-2) with TRBJ2-5; 8 bases map to TRBD2. The germline V gene has CDR1 LGHDT and CDR2 YNNKEL (reference sequence). The CDR3 spans 14 residues. V gave up 4 bases and J gave up 4 bases; unmatched junction bases: 5. CDR3 DNA sequence: TGTGCCAGCAGCCGTTCACTAGCGGTAGAGACCCAGTACTTC. This translates into CASSRSLAVETQYF.